A few counts support the clone carrying this TCR beta chain. Its antigen is not known. The CDR3 runs to 12 residues. V was pared by 2 bases and J by 13 bases, with 14 bases between. Per the germline V gene, CDR1 is WSHSY and CDR2 is SAAADI. The data derive from a study of blood T cells in healthy people across ages. Primers used in a second PCR of roughly 6 to 11 cycles were a sample-barcoded 5' primer and a J-beta primer mix. TCRdb itself ran the 5' RACE reads through MiXCR, one entry per CDR3 protein. Among 800,000 to 1,300,000 distinct CDR3 sequences listed, 25% were seen once. The study's findings and limits: In these data, TCR beta diversity tracked strongly with naive T cell percentage. Roughly linearly, TCR beta diversity per million T cells fell as age increased. Long-lived donors exceeded aged donors in naive CD4+ cells and diversity.

This sample also appeared in a second study, on T cells of mothers and their children.

The chain recombines TRBV10-2 with TRBJ2-5; D is possibly TRBD1 (6 bases). The receptor was isolated from a girl aged 2 to 9 in good health. Sequencing input: blood. The CDR3 region is CASSEGWGPGYF. The DNA for the CDR3 is TGCGCCAGCAGTGAGGGGTGGGGGCCGGGGTACTTC.